Below, 14 T cell receptor beta chains from the same sample are listed, as sequenced in a study of technical replicates of blood from a few donors. Repertoires were generated with immunoSEQ multiplex PCR, while TCRdb's copy carries only in-frame clones and drops some. The sample has approximately 75,000 clones, approximately 92% seen once. The source material was T cells isolated from PBMCs. The receptors stem from a human donor in good health.

This clone is a singleton in its sample. The V gene is TRBV14, the J gene TRBJ1-1, with D uncertain. From germline, CDR1 is SGHDN and CDR2 FVKESK. Between the trimmed V and J ends, which lost 0 bases and 4 bases, there was a span of 12 bases. The CDR3 extends over 15 amino acids. In DNA form, the CDR3 reads TGTGCCAGCAGCCAAGAATACGACTGGCTCACTGAAGCTTTCTTT. Protein product: CASSQEYDWLTEAFF.

The chain has TRBV6-1 and TRBJ2-7; D may be TRBD1 (6 bases). CDR3 length equals 15 residues. Trimming pared 4 bases from V and 2 bases from J, leaving 15 bases between. The V gene's germline CDR1 is MNHNS and CDR2 SASEGT. This CDR3 reads CASSGSWQGTYEQYF. DNA for the CDR3: TGTGCCAGCAGTGGATCCTGGCAGGGGACCTACGAGCAGTACTTC.

This chain uses TRBV28 with TRBJ2-5; 10 bases fit TRBD2. Trimming took 3 bases from V and 3 from J; bases not matched to a gene: 10. The CDR3 is 17 amino acids. The germline V gene encodes CDR1 MDHEN and CDR2 SYDVKM. The CDR3 protein is CASSLGSGRSWEETQYF. The CDR3 DNA is TGTGCCAGCAGTTTGGGTAGCGGGAGGTCATGGGAAGAGACCCAGTACTTC. The complete variable domain, with remaining parts taken from reference TRBV28 and TRBJ2-5, reads DVKVTQSSRYLVKRTGEKVFLECVQDMDHENMFWYRQDPGLGLRLIYFSYDVKMKEKGDIPEGYSVSREKKERFSLILESASTNQTSMYLCASSLGSGRSWEETQYFGPGTRLLVL.

The gene calls are TRBV7-6 and TRBJ2-1; 10 bases map to TRBD2. The CDR3 is 15 amino acids. The V gene end was trimmed by 8 bases and the J gene end by 8 bases; junction bases not matched to a gene: 12. Germline V CDR1 and CDR2: SGHVS, FNYEAQ. This chain's CDR3 is CASCSRPSGRDEQFF. For the CDR3, the DNA is TGTGCCAGCTGCTCGAGGCCTAGCGGGAGAGATGAGCAGTTCTTC.

The gene calls are TRBV12-5 and TRBJ1-1; no reliable D call. Germline values: CDR1 LGHNT, CDR2 FRNRAP. The CDR3 has 16 residues. V was trimmed by 7 bases and J by 0 bases, leaving 18 bases between them. The CDR3 protein is CASVLRRVRMNTEAFF. DNA of the CDR3: TGTGCTAGTGTTTTACGCCGGGTTCGAATGAACACTGAAGCTTTCTTT.

J is TRBJ2-5 and V is TRBV28; 10 bases line up with TRBD1. Germline CDR1 and CDR2: MDHEN and SYDVKM. The CDR3 has 14 residues. After removal of 8 bases from V and 5 bases from J, the junction contained 8 bases not matched to a gene. The CDR3 here is CASGHGTGVETQYF. The CDR3 bases are TGTGCCAGCGGACACGGGACAGGGGTGGAGACCCAGTACTTC.

The J gene is TRBJ2-6, the V gene TRBV19, with a possible D match to TRBD1 (5 bases). V lost 3 bases, J lost 1 base, and 7 bases lay in between. Germline V lookup: CDR1 LNHDA, CDR2 SQIVND (reference sequence). The CDR3 covers 15 residues. The CDR3 nucleotides read TGTGCCAGTAGTATTTCAGGGTCTGGGGCCAACGTCCTGACTTTC. Translated: CASSISGSGANVLTF.

V is TRBV7-2 and J is TRBJ1-1; D perhaps matches TRBD1 (5 bases). Germline V gene lookup returns CDR1 SGHTA and CDR2 FQGNSA. The CDR3 has 13 residues. V lost 5 bases and J lost 6, with 13 bases in between. CDR3 sequence (DNA): TGTGCCAGCAGCCAACGTCGGGGGGCTGAAGCTTTCTTT. Residues: CASSQRRGAEAFF.

This chain joins TRBV14 and TRBJ2-2, with a weak D call TRBD2 (5 bases). Germline values: CDR1 SGHDN, CDR2 FVKESK. Trimming took off 2 bases at V and 5 bases at J, with 9 bases between the two ends. There are 14 residues in the CDR3. CDR3 amino acids: CASSQRLATGELFF. In DNA form, the CDR3 reads TGTGCCAGCAGCCAACGGCTAGCTACCGGGGAGCTGTTTTTT.

This chain joins TRBV9 and TRBJ1-1; a possible D gene is TRBD1 (6 bases). The CDR3 is 14 residues long. Germline V gene lookup returns CDR1 SGDLS and CDR2 YYNGEE. V was trimmed by 4 bases and J by 3 bases, leaving 13 bases between them. The CDR3 DNA follows: TGTGCCAGCAGCCCCTCTAACAGGGACACTGAAGCTTTCTTT. It is translated as CASSPSNRDTEAFF.

The gene calls are TRBV5-4 and TRBJ1-1; the match to TRBD1 covers 8 bases. The CDR3 loop spans 15 amino acids. Germline assignment: CDR1 SGHNT and CDR2 YYREEE (reference sequence). Trimming cost V 5 bases and J 2 bases; bases outside gene matches: 8. Here the CDR3 DNA reads TGTGCCAGCAGTTACAATGGACAGGGAAACACTGAAGCTTTCTTT. Its protein product is CASSYNGQGNTEAFF.

The CDR3 loop reads CASSLSPGNYEQYF. The CDR3 DNA reads TGTGCCAGCAGCCTCTCGCCAGGAAACTACGAGCAGTACTTC. The gene calls are TRBV27 and TRBJ2-7; D gene uncertain. The CDR3 runs 14 residues. The germline CDR1 and CDR2 sequences are MNHEY and SMNVEV (reference sequence). V shed 6 bases and J shed 3 bases, with 15 bases lying between them.

The genes are TRBV6-5 and TRBJ1-1, with TRBD1 matching over 10 bases. Trimming at V came to 0 bases and at J to 11 bases, leaving 6 bases not matched to a gene. This CDR3 contains 14 residues. Germline CDR1 MNHEY, CDR2 SVGAGI. The CDR3 region is CASSYSPGQGRAFF. In nucleotides, the CDR3 is TGTGCCAGCAGTTACTCTCCGGGACAGGGGCGGGCTTTCTTT.

The chain links TRBV19 to TRBJ1-2; D not certain. V was cut by 7 bases and J by 4 bases, with 10 bases left in between. Germline V gene lookup returns CDR1 LNHDA and CDR2 SQIVND (reference sequence). The CDR3 is 12 amino acids. The DNA for the CDR3 is TGTGCCAGTATGAGTTTTCCCTATGGCTACACCTTC. Translation: CASMSFPYGYTF. The entire variable domain, with the rest obtained from reference TRBV19 and TRBJ1-2, is as follows: DGGITQSPKYLFRKEGQNVTLSCEQNLNHDAMYWYRQDPGQGLRLIYYSQIVNDFQKGDIAEGYSVSREKKESFPLTVTSAQKNPTAFYLCASMSFPYGYTFGSGTRLTVV.